This TCR beta chain was recorded in a study of T cells after yellow fever vaccination. As for the study in general: For low cell numbers, libraries were made with SMART-Seq v4 Ultra Low Input.

The TCR cDNA carried a universal primer site and UMIs from 5'RACE template switching. TCRdb processed the 5' RACE reads anew with MiXCR; each CDR3 protein has one entry. This sample carries hundreds of thousands of distinct CDR3 sequences, around 8.1% of them seen once, and the ten largest clones take roughly a sixth. Study-level points and caveats: After the booster, 96% of CD4 and approximately 90% of CD8 primary-response clones were re-detected. Clonotype sharing between CD4 and CD8 compartments was small.

Germline assignment: CDR1 MNHEY and CDR2 SVGEGT. The V segment lost 8 bases and the J segment 4 bases; nucleotides outside the gene matches: 6. The CDR3 loop spans 14 amino acids. This clonotype was seen more than once but under ten times. Its antigen is not identified. The chain uses TRBV6-2 or TRBV6-3 and TRBJ2-5; TRBD1 matches at 11 bases. This TCR derives from a man aged 18 to 29 who received the YFV17D yellow fever vaccine. The input for sequencing was PBMCs, taken roughly 45 days after the first yellow fever vaccination. The CDR3: CASCGQGARETQYF. CDR3 DNA sequence: TGTGCCAGCTGTGGACAGGGGGCAAGAGAGACCCAGTACTTC.